This record looks at one T cell receptor (beta chain) sequence and its context. Its antigen is unknown. Within one base of it there is no much larger clone, and no base qualities were kept. The immunoSEQ Assay, a bias-controlled multiplex PCR, was used to amplify TCRbeta CDR3 regions from genomic DNA. On the study's bioinformatics: Within the assay, amplification of reference gene primers was used to estimate how many nucleated cells each sample contained. To quantify the absolute abundance of each unique TCRbeta CDR3 rearrangement, sequence reads were collapsed and filtered. For each sample, productive Simpson clonality was calculated as the square root of Simpson's diversity index over productive rearrangements. TCRdb limited this immuneACCESS table to in-frame rearrangements with V and J called. A share of clones is missing; checked studies link under half to unresolved V genes, and the rest is unexplained. The DNA was the basis for D and trimming; V, J and clone size are from that table. For this sample there are 200,000 to 250,000 clones; 70% to 90% appear just once. The biggest ten clones account for around 1.5% of the sample.

The sample belongs to a study of blood T cell repertoires in COVID-19 (dated by TCRdb to 2020 to 2022). Notes on the research overall: Samples from collaborators originated in the United States, Italy and Spain and spanned both the acute and convalescent phases of COVID-19. The prospective study material was composed of cDNA or gDNA derived from T cells, B-cell-depleted T cells, or PBMCs. Deeply sampled blood TCRbeta repertoires from subjects exposed to, actively infected with, or recovered from COVID-19 were included in the dataset. The repertoires were made available in a free public database intended to serve as a resource for research on the immune response to SARS-CoV-2. Samples came from the ongoing ImmuneRACE study (first 160 participants) plus 1,254 subjects from 6 global collaborators. Nearly every sample came with metadata listing a de-identified subject ID, COVID-19 status, age in years and sex. Where available, HLA class I and class II types were obtained from metadata supplied by the sample provider rather than from assay-based typing. Results the study describes overall, beyond this receptor: The amount of clinical and demographic metadata varied by source and participant and was provided uncurated.

The germline V gene yields MNHNS for CDR1 and SASEGT for CDR2. V was cut back by 3 bases and J by 1 base, leaving a gap of 10 bases between them. The CDR3 goes from the cysteine to the phenylalanine over 14 residues. Only CDR3 DNA remains: 42 bases, in frame from the first base. The collaborating institutions used their own protocols to collect whole blood in K2EDTA tubes. For TCRbeta analysis, collaborators shipped samples as frozen whole blood, isolated PBMCs, or DNA extracted from either of those sample types. This chain is built from TRBV6-1 and TRBJ2-7; the D gene identity is not certain. This TCR was sampled from a man aged 18 to 29 with active or convalescent COVID-19. The sequenced material came from peripheral blood. The nucleotide sequence is given as TGTGCCAGCAGTGAGTTGGGCAGTTCCTACGAGCAGTACTTC. Its protein is CASSELGSSYEQYF.